This T cell receptor (beta chain) was found in a study of cytomegalovirus exposure and HLA in healthy donors. Across the study: Inside one of the first data releases sat about 85 million unique TCRs taken from HLA-typed donors. Genotyping showed around 80% of about 370 donors falling in the Caucasian-associated ancestry cluster. Findings and limits, study-wide: In a later analysis, productive TCRs from donors in an Asian-associated ancestry cluster reportedly carried fewer N-insertions than the cohort mean. Immune exposure information available was restricted to CMV serostatus.

The length of the CDR3 is 14 residues. Germline V gene sequence: CDR1 LGHNA, CDR2 YSLEER. Trimming removed 6 bases from V and 6 bases from J; junction bases left unmatched: 6. Regarding this clone: The antigen remains unidentified.

Both 60 Vbeta primers and 13 Jbeta primers went into the PCR. Libraries were prepared by immunoSEQ multiplex PCR; TCRdb keeps only in-frame clonotypes and omits some of them. The sample carries 85,000 to 100,000 clones, around 80% recorded once. The chain recombines TRBV4-3 with TRBJ1-2; 11 bases line up with TRBD1. Sequenced: PBMCs. The source of this sequence is a male donor in good health and CMV-seropositive. The CDR3 coding sequence is TGCGCCAGCAGTCGGACAGGGGGCGACAATGGCTACACCTTC. It codes for CASSRTGGDNGYTF.